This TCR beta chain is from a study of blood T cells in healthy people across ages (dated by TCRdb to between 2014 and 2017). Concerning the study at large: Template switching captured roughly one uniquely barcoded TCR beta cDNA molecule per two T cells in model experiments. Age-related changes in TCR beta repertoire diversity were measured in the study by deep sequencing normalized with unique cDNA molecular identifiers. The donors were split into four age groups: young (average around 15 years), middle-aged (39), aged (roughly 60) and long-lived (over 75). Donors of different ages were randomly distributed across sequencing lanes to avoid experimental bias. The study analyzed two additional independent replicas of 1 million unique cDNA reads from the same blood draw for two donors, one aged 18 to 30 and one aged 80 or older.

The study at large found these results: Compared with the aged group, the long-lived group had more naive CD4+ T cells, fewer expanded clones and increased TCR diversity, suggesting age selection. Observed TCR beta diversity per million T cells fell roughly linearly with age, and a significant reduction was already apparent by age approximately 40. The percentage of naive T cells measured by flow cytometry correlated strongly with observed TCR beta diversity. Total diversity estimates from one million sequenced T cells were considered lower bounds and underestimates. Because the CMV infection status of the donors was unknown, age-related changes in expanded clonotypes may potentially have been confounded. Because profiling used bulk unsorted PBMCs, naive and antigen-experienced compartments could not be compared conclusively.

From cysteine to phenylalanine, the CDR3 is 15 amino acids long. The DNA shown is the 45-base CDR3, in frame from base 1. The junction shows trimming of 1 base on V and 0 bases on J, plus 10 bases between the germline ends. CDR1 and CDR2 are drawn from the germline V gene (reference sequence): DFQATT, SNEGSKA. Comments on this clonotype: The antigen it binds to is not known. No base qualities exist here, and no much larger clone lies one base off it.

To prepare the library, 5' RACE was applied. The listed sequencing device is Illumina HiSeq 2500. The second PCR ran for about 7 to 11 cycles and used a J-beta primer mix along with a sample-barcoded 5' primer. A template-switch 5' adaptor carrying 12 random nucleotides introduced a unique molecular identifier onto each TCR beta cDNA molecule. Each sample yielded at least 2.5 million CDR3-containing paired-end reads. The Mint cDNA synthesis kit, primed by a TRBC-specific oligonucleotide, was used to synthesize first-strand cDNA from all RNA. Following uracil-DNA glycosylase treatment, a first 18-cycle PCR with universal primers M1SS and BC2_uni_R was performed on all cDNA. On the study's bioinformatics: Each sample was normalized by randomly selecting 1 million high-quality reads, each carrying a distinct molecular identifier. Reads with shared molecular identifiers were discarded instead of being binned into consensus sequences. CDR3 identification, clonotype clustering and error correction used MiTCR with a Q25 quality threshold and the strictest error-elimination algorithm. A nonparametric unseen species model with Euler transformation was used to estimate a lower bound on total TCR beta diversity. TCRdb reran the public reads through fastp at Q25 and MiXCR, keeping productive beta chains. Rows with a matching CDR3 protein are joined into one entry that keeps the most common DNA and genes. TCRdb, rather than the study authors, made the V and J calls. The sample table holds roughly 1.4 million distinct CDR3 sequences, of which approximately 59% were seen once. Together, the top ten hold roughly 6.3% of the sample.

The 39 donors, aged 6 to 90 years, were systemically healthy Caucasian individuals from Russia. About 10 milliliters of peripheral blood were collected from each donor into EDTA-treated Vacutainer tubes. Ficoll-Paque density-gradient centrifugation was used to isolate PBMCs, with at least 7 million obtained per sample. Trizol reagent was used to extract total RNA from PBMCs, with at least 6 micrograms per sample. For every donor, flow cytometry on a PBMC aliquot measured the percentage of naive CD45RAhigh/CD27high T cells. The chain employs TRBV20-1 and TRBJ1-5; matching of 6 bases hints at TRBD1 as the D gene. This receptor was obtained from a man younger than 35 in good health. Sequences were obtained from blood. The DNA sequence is TGCAGTGCTAGAGGTTCAGGGGATAGCAATCAGCCCCAGCATTTT. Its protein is CSARGSGDSNQPQHF.